Sequencing of this T cell receptor (beta chain) was carried out in a study of blood T cell repertoires in COVID-19. Germline assignment: CDR1 MNHEY and CDR2 SMNVEV (reference sequence). The CDR3 sequence is 15 residues long. The V and J ends lost 7 bases and 2 bases respectively, with 16 bases between them. In the original workflow: Nucleated cell number was recorded as an estimate derived from reference gene primer amplification. Method: immunoSEQ multiplex PCR; TCRdb's copy keeps in-frame clones and lacks some. V and J calls and clone size are given by that table; D and trimming were obtained from the DNA. The table lists 35,000 to 50,000 clones, about 86% of them singletons.

This chain connects TRBV27 to TRBJ2-3, with D possibly being TRBD1 (5 bases). This TCR derives from a human donor with acute or convalescent COVID-19. The donor label of this sample is uncertain. The specimen was peripheral blood. The CDR3 protein is CASIKQGPHTDTQYF. CDR3 DNA: TGTGCCAGCATCAAGCAGGGTCCCCACACAGATACGCAGTATTTT.